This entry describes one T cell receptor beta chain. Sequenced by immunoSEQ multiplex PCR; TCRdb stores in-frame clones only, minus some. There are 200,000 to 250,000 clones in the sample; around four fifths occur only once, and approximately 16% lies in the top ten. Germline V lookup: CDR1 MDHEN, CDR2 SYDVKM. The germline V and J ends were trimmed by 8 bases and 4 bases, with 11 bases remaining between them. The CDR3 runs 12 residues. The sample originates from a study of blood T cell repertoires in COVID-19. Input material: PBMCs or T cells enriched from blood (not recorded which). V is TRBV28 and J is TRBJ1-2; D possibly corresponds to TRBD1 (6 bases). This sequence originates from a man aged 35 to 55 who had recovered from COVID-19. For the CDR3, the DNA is TGTGCCAGCCAAGGGGGGGTCTATGGCTACACCTTC. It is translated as CASQGGVYGYTF.